This TCR beta chain originates from a study of blood T cell repertoires in COVID-19. The ends were cut back, 1 base at V and 4 bases at J, with 16 bases in the middle. CDR1 and CDR2 (germline): KGHSH, LQKENI. CDR3 length equals 16 residues. Only in-frame clones appear in the TCRdb table, and some are missing; sequencing was by immunoSEQ multiplex PCR. Here the sample spans 300,000 to 400,000 clones, about 93% being singletons. This clonotype was obtained from a woman between 18 and 29 years old who had recovered from COVID-19. This rearrangement joins TRBV18 to TRBJ1-2; no firm D call. Sequences were obtained from peripheral blood. The CDR3 here is CASSPLSGRTSYGYTF. The DNA for the CDR3 is TGTGCCAGCTCACCACTGAGCGGACGAACATCCTATGGCTACACCTTC. Filled out from reference TRBV18 and TRBJ1-2, the complete variable domain reads NAGVMQNPRHLVRRRGQEARLRCSPMKGHSHVYWYRQLPEEGLKFMVYLQKENIIDESGMPKERFSAEFPKEGPSILRIQQVVRGDSAAYFCASSPLSGRTSYGYTFGSGTRLTVV.